The subject of this entry is one TCR beta chain. A J-beta primer mix and a sample-barcoded 5' primer were used in a second PCR of roughly 6 to 11 cycles. Using its own MiXCR run on the 5' RACE reads, TCRdb lists one record per CDR3 protein. The sample records 850,000 to 950,000 distinct CDR3 sequences, under 30% being singletons. This CDR3 is built from 16 residues. Germline V CDR1 and CDR2: MNHEY, SVGAGI. The ends were cut back, 2 bases at V and 3 bases at J, with 16 bases in the middle. This sample was taken from a study of blood T cells in healthy people across ages. Study-wide context: In model experiments, template switching was able to capture about one barcoded beta molecule for every two T cells that were present.

Each sample used at least 7 million PBMCs. The sequence was obtained from a woman of 80 years or more in good health. V and J are TRBV6-5 and TRBJ1-2, with a tentative D call TRBD1 (6 bases). What was sequenced was blood. CDR3 sequence: CASSYNLGTSDYGYTF. CDR3 DNA sequence: TGTGCCAGCAGTTACAATCTAGGGACAAGTGACTATGGCTACACCTTC.